This section outlines one T cell receptor (beta chain) sequence together with its context. The PCR ran on 60 Vbeta and 13 Jbeta primers. Repertoires were generated with immunoSEQ multiplex PCR, while TCRdb's copy carries only in-frame clones and drops some. This sample has 110,000 to 150,000 clones, with around 82% found just once. The data derive from a study of cytomegalovirus exposure and HLA in healthy donors. This CDR3 is 18 amino acids long. Trimming shortened V by 1 base and J by 5 bases, and 20 bases separated the two germline ends. Per the germline V gene, CDR1 is MDHEN and CDR2 is SYDVKM. This chain connects TRBV28 to TRBJ1-4; TRBD1 is a possible D gene (6 bases). The sequenced material came from PBMCs. The sequence came from a man aged 40-49 years in good health and CMV-seropositive. The CDR3 is CASSLFTPKKGENEKLFF. CDR3 sequence (DNA): TGTGCCAGCAGTTTATTTACCCCAAAAAAGGGGGAGAATGAAAAACTGTTTTTT.